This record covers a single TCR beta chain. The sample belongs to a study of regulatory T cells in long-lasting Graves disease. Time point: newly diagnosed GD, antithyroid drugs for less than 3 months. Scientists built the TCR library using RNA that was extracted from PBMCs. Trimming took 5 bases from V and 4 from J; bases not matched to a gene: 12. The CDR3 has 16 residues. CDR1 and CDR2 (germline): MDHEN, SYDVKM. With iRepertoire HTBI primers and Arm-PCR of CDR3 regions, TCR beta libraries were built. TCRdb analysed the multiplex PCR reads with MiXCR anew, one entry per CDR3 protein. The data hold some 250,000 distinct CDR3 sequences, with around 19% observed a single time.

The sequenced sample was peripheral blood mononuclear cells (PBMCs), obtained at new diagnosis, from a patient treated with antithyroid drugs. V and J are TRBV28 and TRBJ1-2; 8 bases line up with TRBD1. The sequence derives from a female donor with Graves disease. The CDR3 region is CASSTDREPDSYGYTF. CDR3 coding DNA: TGTGCCAGCAGTACGGACAGGGAGCCCGATTCCTATGGCTACACCTTC.